This T cell receptor beta chain came from a study of response to subunit inactivated influenza vaccine. In germline, CDR1 is MNHNY, CDR2 SVGAGI (reference sequence). CDR3 length equals 13 residues. V lost 10 bases to trimming and J lost 0 bases, with 13 bases between them. TCRdb redid the calling of the RT-PCR reads with MiXCR, one entry per CDR3 protein. The sample holds around 600,000 distinct CDR3 sequences, roughly 12% seen once. The sample also formed part of further work on T cells expressing NK-cell markers. That work contributes: As the method of synthesis, 5'RACE template switching with UMIs yielded TCR beta cDNA. HCMV seropositivity characterized seven of the eight sequenced donors, and seronegativity one. An anti-gamma-delta TCR antibody was added in several experiments. It restricted sorting to alpha-beta TCR-expressing T cells. Where a handful of donors were concerned, these clonotypes also led the CD3+CD56-NKG2C+ fraction.

This sample comprised PBMCs from blood, obtained on the day of vaccination. This chain uses TRBV6-6 with TRBJ2-7; a weak D match, TRBD1 (6 bases). The TCR originated in a man aged 50-60 years who received an inactivated influenza vaccine. This chain's CDR3 is CATKRDTSYEQYF. In DNA form, the CDR3 reads TGTGCCACAAAACGGGACACCTCCTACGAGCAGTACTTC.